What follows describes a single TCR beta chain. What it binds is unknown. Via MiXCR, TCRdb re-called the 5' RACE reads, giving one row per CDR3 protein. The repertoire holds approximately 220,000 distinct CDR3 sequences, with around a tenth as singletons. Trimming shortened V by 4 bases and J by 6 bases, and 10 bases separated the two germline ends. This CDR3 has 13 residues. The data stem from a study of identical twins. Overall study results and limits: Researchers reported excess low generation probability among twin-shared out-of-frame alpha sequences. With abundant cord blood beta clonotypes, insertions were fewer; memory repertoires showed no such pattern.

The sequence came from a woman between 18 and 29 years old in good health. Input material: memory (CD45RO+) T cells sorted from blood. The V and J genes are TRBV12-3 or TRBV12-4 and TRBJ1-5; a possible D gene is TRBD1 (5 bases). CDR3 sequence reads: CASSSGMGQPQHF. The CDR3 DNA follows: TGTGCCAGCAGTTCAGGGATGGGTCAGCCCCAGCATTTT.